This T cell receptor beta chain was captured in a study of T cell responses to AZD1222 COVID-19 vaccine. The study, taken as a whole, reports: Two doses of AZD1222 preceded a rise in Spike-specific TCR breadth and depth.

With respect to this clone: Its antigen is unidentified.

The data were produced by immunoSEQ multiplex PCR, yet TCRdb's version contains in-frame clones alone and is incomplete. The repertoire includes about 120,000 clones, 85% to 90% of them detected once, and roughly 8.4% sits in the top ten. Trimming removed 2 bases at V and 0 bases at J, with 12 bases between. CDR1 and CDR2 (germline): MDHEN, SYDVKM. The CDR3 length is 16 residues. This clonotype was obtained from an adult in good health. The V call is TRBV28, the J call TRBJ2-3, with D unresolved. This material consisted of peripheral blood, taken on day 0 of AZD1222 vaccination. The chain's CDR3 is CASSLMGLASTDTQYF. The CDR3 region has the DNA TGTGCCAGCAGTTTAATGGGGTTAGCTAGCACAGATACGCAGTATTTT.